The T cell receptor beta chain under discussion was sequenced for a study of blood T cell repertoires in COVID-19. Study overall: Nucleic acid was either cDNA or gDNA, and it came from T cells, B-cell-depleted T cells, or PBMCs.

Trimming took 4 bases from V and 6 from J, leaving 16 bases between them. The germline CDR1 and CDR2 sequences are PRHDT and FYEKMQ (reference sequence). The CDR3 sequence is 15 residues long. How the authors handled the data: Amplified reference gene primers provided the basis for estimating nucleated cell counts. The protocol was immunoSEQ multiplex PCR, while the TCRdb copy is restricted to in-frame clones and leaves out a portion. The V and J calls and clone size come from that table; D and trimming were worked out from the DNA. The sample lists roughly 230,000 clones, approximately 85% seen once, with more than 4.5% in the top ten.

The V call is TRBV13, the J call TRBJ1-5; D possibly corresponds to TRBD1 (5 bases). This sequence was found in a man aged 50-59 years with COVID-19, enrolled during active disease. The sample taken for sequencing was peripheral blood. The CDR3 here is CASSSWPTVSQPQHF. The CDR3 DNA is TGTGCCAGCAGCTCGTGGCCGACAGTAAGTCAGCCCCAGCATTTT.